This TCR beta chain is drawn from a study of T-cell memory formation after mild COVID-19. Study-wide points: Memory sampled before infection contained some responding clones, suggesting cross-reactive memory joined.

Germline lookup yields CDR1 SGHDT and CDR2 YYEEEE. This CDR3 contains 15 residues. Trimming took 2 bases from V and 2 from J, leaving 13 bases between them. Comment on this clonotype: What it binds is not known.

TCRdb reprocessed the 5' RACE reads via MiXCR and lists one record per CDR3 protein. The repertoire holds 95,000 to 110,000 distinct CDR3 sequences, with roughly an eighth as singletons. The chain joins TRBV5-6 to TRBJ2-5; D ambiguous. The sequence was collected from a man aged 18 to 30 who had mild COVID-19 (a few samples of this study predate the infection). Cell type and time point are not known. Sequencing input: PBMCs or a T cell subset sorted from them (not recorded which). For the CDR3, the DNA is TGTGCCAGCAGCTTTGGAGCCTTACCTCAAGAGACCCAGTACTTC. This codes for CASSFGALPQETQYF. Combining the CDR3 with reference TRBV5-6 and TRBJ2-5 gives the whole variable domain DAGVTQSPTHLIKTRGQQVTLRCSPKSGHDTVSWYQQALGQGPQFIFQYYEEEERQRGNFPDRFSGHQFPNYSSELNVNALLLGDSALYLCASSFGALPQETQYFGPGTRLLVL.